This T cell receptor beta chain was recovered during a study of shared clonotypes between healthy human individuals. The wider study: The study used three CD4 naive, three CD4 memory, two CD8 naive and one CD8 memory plate per donor.

Trimming cost V 0 bases and J 4 bases, with 9 bases left between them. Germline V gene data show CDR1 as SGDLS and CDR2 as YYNGEE. The CDR3 has 14 amino acids. DNA at around 190 ng, approximately 30,000 T cell genomes, went into sorted-subset replicate PCRs. Clones were read by immunoSEQ multiplex PCR, and TCRdb kept only the in-frame ones, dropping some. Counted here are about 700,000 clones, approximately 79% occurring once; the ten biggest clones make up roughly 1.7%. Findings and limits, study-wide: Naive CD4 clonotypes overlapped across a handful of donors at roughly 5%.

A remark on this clone: Its antigen is currently unknown.

V and J are TRBV9 and TRBJ2-3; no reliable D call. This receptor was taken from a woman in her 30s in good health. Sequences were obtained from memory CD4+ T cells sorted from blood. Subset meaning: CD45RA-negative fraction. The chain's CDR3 is CASSVAIYPDTQYF. The CDR3 nucleotides read TGTGCCAGCAGCGTAGCAATTTACCCAGATACGCAGTATTTT.